This TCR beta chain appears in the sequencing data of a study of CD8 T cells in Susac syndrome. About the research overall: Among the Susac syndrome patients who underwent sequencing, more than 5 had clinically active disease, while fewer than 10 of them were in remission.

For this clonotype: Its antigen is not known.

The V and J ends lost 8 bases and 0 bases respectively, with 10 bases between them. Germline V CDR1 and CDR2: SNHLY, FYNNEI. The CDR3 has 13 residues. RNA amounts of about 0.5 to 1 ug underwent reverse transcription with random hexamers. Amplification of the TCR beta CDR3 was carried out by immunoSEQ multiplex PCR, which spanned a total of 54 Vbeta and 13 Jbeta segments. TCRdb fed the immunoSEQ multiplex PCR reads into MiXCR, producing one record per CDR3 protein. The data contain some 140,000 distinct CDR3 sequences, around 95% of them seen just once; the ten biggest clones take up about 0.18%. Findings of the study overall: That the number of individuals in its TCR sequencing and HLA analysis was relatively small was acknowledged by the study.

The source of this sequence is a human donor with Susac syndrome. What was sequenced was CD8+ T cells from PBMCs. This rearrangement joins TRBV2 to TRBJ2-5; tentative D call: TRBD2 (6 bases). CDR3 in amino acids: CASGGADQETQYF. In DNA, the CDR3 is TGTGCCAGCGGCGGGGCCGACCAAGAGACCCAGTACTTC.